This TCR beta chain emerged from a study of cytomegalovirus exposure and HLA in healthy donors (dated by TCRdb to about 2017). Regarding the study in general: In an earlier analysis of fewer than 750 of the donors, approximately 260 Gb of sequence data and 117 million unique TCR beta sequences from 150 million to 200 million T cells were reported. Approximately 300 gigabases of sequencing data and tens of millions of unique TCR sequences were included in an early release covering roughly 600 HLA-typed donors. Among the approximately 420 genotyped donors, around 81% belonged to the genetic ancestry cluster associated with self-reported Caucasian donors. The aim of the study was to test whether cataloging public T cell receptors could identify signatures of past pathogen exposure. The study used immunosequencing to profile the T cell repertoires of around 600 subjects and linked those repertoires to cytomegalovirus serostatus. In addition to the first cohort of 650 to 800 subjects, a separate validation cohort of 120 different subjects was used. To predict cytomegalovirus infection status, the study brought together high-throughput TCR immunosequencing, statistical association of individual TCRs with disease status, and machine learning. To study patterns of TCR occurrence, a later analysis re-analyzed previously published TCR beta repertoires from around 660 donors and added high-resolution HLA genotyping. Rather than drawing on any new phenotypic data, the later analysis identified candidate immune exposures from TCR beta sequences and the way those sequences occurred across donors. An earlier analysis of some 500 of the donors used high-throughput TCR beta sequencing to judge whether each TCR beta V gene segment behaved as functional or pseudogenic. Alongside the repertoire data, information on donor age, sex, ethnicity and CMV serostatus was compiled. In a later genetic analysis, genome-wide SNP genotypes for about three fifths of the roughly 670 donors were used, and that subset was treated as a discovery cohort. All discovery cohort repertoires had been generated on a single sequencing platform. HLA typing covered class I and class II loci at four-digit resolution. The number of typed donors differed by locus: 629-630 for A, B, C, DRB1 and DQB1; about 520 for DQA1; approximately 600 for DPA1; and some 430 for DPB1. Roughly 5 DR-DQ haplotypes were treated as single units for association and clustering because of strong linkage in the cohort. Among 398 genotyped donors of the cohort, an average of 235,054 unique TCR beta nucleotide sequences were sequenced per donor, 15% to 20% of them non-productive. The investigation overall reported the following: HLA typing was unavailable for some donors at each locus, so association tests used only the typed subset. The presence/absence analyses assumed that sequencing depth was roughly uniform across donors, and that assumption may not be true. A later analysis found that HLA-associated TCR beta chains were more clonally expanded and had lower generation probabilities than equally common non-associated chains. Broadly in line with IMGT annotations, most TCR beta V segments showed up in productive rearrangements about 90% or about 30% of the time in an earlier analysis of 450 to 750 of the donors. It was suggested by the authors that the approach could potentially be generalized to other disease states and immunological phenotypes. In this cohort, only TCR beta chains were sequenced, and detectable features were limited by the absence of alpha or paired-chain data. In vitro tests confirmed that a few of the cytomegalovirus-associated TCR beta chains recognize cytomegalovirus antigens. At a false discovery rate of 0.05, a later analysis linked about 16,000 TCR beta sequences to specific HLA alleles. Most CMV-associated TCR beta chains appeared to be HLA-restricted in a later analysis, and the HLA associations seemed to be driven largely by CMV exposure. When HLA alleles, especially DR and DQ, strongly co-occurred, attributing TCR associations to individual alleles was difficult. The study gave a list of 150 to 200 TCR beta chains associated with cytomegalovirus. For the cohort, immune exposure information was limited to CMV serostatus. A cluster of highly shared sequence variants was judged likely to be a technical artifact of the sequencing pipeline. Some IMGT-functional V segments, including TRBV6-2 and TRBV6-3, could not be distinguished by the 87-base-pair reads and were therefore excluded. Correlated functional status among segregating V segments might be attributable to linkage disequilibrium, but an unknown experimental factor could not be ruled out. In a later genetic analysis, fewer N-insertions in productive TCRs were reported among donors in an Asian-associated ancestry cluster than the approximately 670-donor mean. An association between a missense DCLRE1C variant and V-gene and J-gene trimming of TCR beta chains was found in a later genetic analysis and replicated in an independent cohort. A further reported finding was that TCR beta sequences accurately predicted the HLA-A and HLA-B alleles for most subjects in the first cohort. According to a later analysis, TCR association rates differed among HLA loci, with DRB1 alleles showing the most associated TCRs and HLA-C alleles showing the fewest. Most TCR sequences were observed very rarely across donors, whereas some public TCRs were present in many individuals. The earlier analysis of 587 of the donors excluded some 16 rarely observed V segments, including chromosome 9 orphons, because counts were too low. A later analysis reported that several top co-occurrence clusters appeared linked to parvovirus B19, influenza, CMV and Epstein-Barr virus. In both the original and validation cohorts, the classifier was reported to diagnose cytomegalovirus status with high specificity and sensitivity.

The library was built by means of the immunoSEQ multiplex PCR assay. The multiplex PCR relied on a mix of 60 forward primers for TCR Vbeta segments and 13 reverse primers for TCR Jbeta segments. The CDR3 region of rearranged TCR beta genes was amplified from genomic DNA with a multiplex PCR assay. The Illumina HiSeq System was used to sequence the amplified TCR beta libraries as 87-base-pair reads. The original methods were these. A later analysis counted 75 million to 100 million unique TCR beta chains across the 666 repertoires, and around 12 million of these chains were shared by at least two donors. To remove PCR and sequencing errors, raw reads were error-corrected and collapsed into unique sequences using a nearest-neighbor algorithm that merged closely related sequences. Alignment of CDR3 sequences to IMGT reference sequences was used to assign V, D and J gene segments. For a sequence to be retained, a match of at least six nucleotides was required to both a V gene segment and a J gene segment. A rearrangement counted as productive if the CDR3 had no stop codons and remained in frame with V and J, and every other rearrangement counted as non-productive. Following IMGT convention, CDR3 was defined as the stretch from the second conserved V-encoded cysteine to the conserved J-encoded phenylalanine. The earlier analysis of about 640 of the donors excluded any sequence lacking an unambiguous match to a single V gene segment. In an earlier analysis of 450 to 700 of the donors, V segments were called functional above 56.7% productive rearrangements and were called segregating when the between-donor standard deviation exceeded 5%. A statistical classification framework was developed to diagnose cytomegalovirus status using the catalog of TCR beta chain sequences. V and J gene assignment, in a later analysis, came from comparing TCR nucleotide sequences with IMGT/GENE-DB human TR gene sequences. In a later analysis, CDR3 sequences and most-parsimonious VDJ recombination scenarios were assigned using the TCRdist pipeline. In a later analysis, every TCR beta chain was defined by the combination of its CDR3 amino acid sequence and its V-gene family, and reads without a unique V-gene family were dropped. As a way to deal with suspected cross-contamination and a sequencing artifact, a later analysis dropped 592 nucleotide sequences that were highly shared and had low generation probability. For each public chain, a later analysis derived a clonal expansion index from normalized ranks of inferred template counts within each repertoire. In a later analysis, generation probabilities were computed using a VDJ recombination model fitted to out-of-frame rearrangements, and the results were checked against IGoR. A later analysis scored TCR-TCR, TCR-HLA and TCR-CMV co-occurrence with hypergeometric tests, applying a repertoire-size bias correction to TCR pairs. False discovery rates were estimated in a later analysis by permuting HLA or CMV assignments 20 times. In a later analysis, co-occurring TCRs were grouped using DBSCAN, with TCRdist sequence similarity added in when clustering inside HLA-allele-positive subsets. For co-occurrence clustering, repertoires with fewer than 30,000 or more than 120,000 public chains were excluded, along with four or five repertoires with anomalous nucleotide sharing. Entries here come from immuneACCESS through TCRdb and include only in-frame sequences with V and J called. Some clones fail to appear in such tables; in the studies checked, an unresolved V gene covers under half of the shortfall, and the cause of the remainder is unknown. V, J and clone size were drawn from that table, and D and trimming were deduced from the DNA. The sample table contains roughly 150,000 clones; only one count was recorded for over 70% of them. The ten largest clones take up more than 1.5% of the sample.

Spanning cysteine to phenylalanine, the CDR3 consists of 17 amino acids. Of the read, only the CDR3 DNA is kept; its 51 bases are in frame from base 1. The junction shows trimming of 5 bases on V and 5 bases on J, plus 24 bases between the germline ends. From a lookup of the germline V gene, CDR1 and CDR2 are SGHAT and FQNNGV. On this clone itself: Its specific antigen is unknown. No qualities accompany the bases; no much larger clone lies one base away.

The cohort consisted of 600 to 750 healthy bone marrow donors. Cohort members were all nominally healthy when sampled, although unrecorded immune exposures were likely present. The donor tested CMV seronegative and was one of the 352 seronegative cohort members. A peripheral blood sample was collected from each donor, and TCR beta sequencing was performed on peripheral blood mononuclear cells. The Qiagen DNeasy Blood Extraction Kit was used to extract genomic DNA from the blood cell samples. This clonotype was obtained from a young woman in good health and CMV-seronegative. Rearrangement joined TRBV11-2 to TRBJ1-2, with a weak D call of TRBD1 (5 bases match). The sequencing sample was made of PBMCs. This receptor has the CDR3 CASSRFTNAGTPYGYTF. The DNA sequence reads TGTGCCAGCAGCCGATTTACCAACGCGGGGACCCCTTATGGCTACACCTTC.